This T cell receptor beta chain derives from a study of blood T cell repertoires in COVID-19. Study in general: From the United States, Italy and Spain came samples of acute and convalescent COVID-19. In each case, the material was cDNA or gDNA derived from T cells, B-cell-depleted T cells, or PBMCs.

The CDR3 spans 17 residues. V gave up 0 bases and J gave up 4 bases; unmatched junction bases: 9. Source study methods: From reference gene primer amplification, estimates of nucleated cell counts were derived. TCRdb's copy holds only in-frame clones and misses some; the assay was immunoSEQ multiplex PCR. That table is the source of V, J and clone size, and D and trimming were worked out from the DNA. The repertoire consists of roughly 69,000 clones, with around four fifths occurring once and the leading ten covering around 10%. The chain employs TRBV5-3 and TRBJ2-5; 10 bases are shared with TRBD1. TRBV5-3 is an ORF for which the function is uncertain. The source of this sequence is a woman aged 45 to 65 with acute or convalescent COVID-19. The source material was peripheral blood. The CDR3 DNA follows: TGTGCCAGAAGCTTGGAACGGGACAGGGGTTCTCGAGAGACCCAGTACTTC. This codes for CARSLERDRGSRETQYF.